The present T cell receptor beta chain was sequenced within a study of cytomegalovirus exposure and HLA in healthy donors. Study-wide results and caveats: It was 164 TCR beta chains that were listed as cytomegalovirus-associated. In vitro assays verified that three CMV-associated chains recognized CMV antigens specifically.

The study drew the donors from its roughly 120-subject validation cohort, separate from the roughly 700-subject first cohort. About this clone: Antigen specificity is unknown.

The data were produced by immunoSEQ multiplex PCR, yet TCRdb's version contains in-frame clones alone and is incomplete. The data show more than 250,000 clones, around 91% seen once. In germline, CDR1 is MNHEY, CDR2 SMNVEV (reference sequence). The CDR3 is made up of 15 amino acids. Trimming pared 3 bases from V and 0 bases from J, leaving 9 bases between. This clonotype was sampled from a woman in her thirties in good health and CMV-seronegative. The sample taken for sequencing was PBMCs. The J gene is TRBJ1-5, the V gene TRBV27; no clear D gene. CDR3 in DNA: TGTGCCAGCAGTTTCTTACAGAATAGCAATCAGCCCCAGCATTTT. This sequence encodes CASSFLQNSNQPQHF.